A selection of T cell receptor beta chains follows, all from one sample in a study of human T cells and chemical hapten exposure. One entry per CDR3 protein results from TCRdb running MiXCR on the RACE reads. The data contain approximately 80,000 distinct CDR3 sequences, 10% to 15% of them singletons. The sample in question was whole blood, obtained in connection with sensitization to the hapten diphenylcyclopropenone (DPC). Receptors originate from a woman between 45 and 65 years old with alopecia areata. Some clones in this sample may be carry-over from other donors' samples. The conserved cysteine and the conserved F or W are not part of the CDR3 here.

V,J,CDR3
TRBV3-1,TRBJ2-5,ASSQDHRFLY
TRBV29-1,TRBJ2-1,SVVFDAAGGQF
TRBV18,TRBJ2-7,ASSPLAVPSSEQY
TRBV29-1,TRBJ1-2,SVEIIPYGYT
TRBV25-1,TRBJ2-3,ASSETGEYTDTQY
TRBV7-2,TRBJ2-3,ASSLEAIAGGIADTQY
TRBV5-5,TRBJ2-3,ASSSVPTTDTQY
TRBV5-1,TRBJ2-5,ASSPEPGLAKTQY
TRBV7-6,TRBJ2-5,ASSLSAERGTQY
TRBV7-3,TRBJ2-2,ASSSTGWQTGELF
TRBV21-1,TRBJ1-1,ASSKATLGGDTEAF
TRBV5-1,TRBJ2-3,ASSLDAPGTDTQY